The next 14 T cell receptor beta chains were all read from a single sample in a study of shared clonotypes between healthy human individuals. Sequencing was performed with immunoSEQ multiplex PCR; in TCRdb, only in-frame clones are kept and a portion is missing. The sample consists of roughly 2.5 million clones, approximately 94% of them appearing once. Source material: naive CD4+ T cells sorted from blood. Described subset: CD45RA+ positively selected. Receptors were obtained from a man between 18 and 35 years old in good health.

The count of this clone is one. The J gene is TRBJ2-4, the V gene TRBV7-2; 15 bases fit TRBD2. This CDR3 region has 17 residues. Germline V gene lookup returns CDR1 SGHTA and CDR2 FQGNSA. The junction had 8 bases not matched to a gene; V was cut back by 4 bases and J by 7 bases. CDR3 region: CASSYGLAGGVGNIQYF. CDR3 bases: TGTGCCAGCAGCTACGGACTAGCGGGAGGGGTAGGGAACATTCAGTACTTC.

V gene TRBV10-3 combines with J gene TRBJ2-2; no clear D gene. This CDR3 is 14 amino acids long. Germline lookup yields CDR1 ENHRY and CDR2 SYGVKD. V lost 6 bases, J lost 0 bases, and 8 bases lay in between. CDR3 sequence (DNA): TGTGCCATCAGGGGCGGAGCGAACACCGGGGAGCTGTTTTTT. Translating it yields CAIRGGANTGELFF.

Details on this clone: The same CDR3 is also encoded by other DNA sequences in this sample. V gene TRBV5-1 combines with J gene TRBJ2-5, with 9 bases aligning to TRBD1. Germline V lookup: CDR1 SGHRS, CDR2 YFSETQ. CDR3 length equals 14 residues. Trimming at V came to 0 bases and at J to 5 bases, leaving 2 bases not matched to a gene. The CDR3 loop is CASSLGGQGETQYF. The CDR3 nucleotides read TGCGCCAGCAGCTTGGGAGGACAGGGGGAGACCCAGTACTTC.

The chain joins TRBV30 to TRBJ2-5; D perhaps matches TRBD2 (5 bases). This CDR3 is built from 13 residues. Germline CDR1 reads GTSNPN; CDR2 reads SVGIG (reference sequence). The V and J ends lost 5 bases and 2 bases respectively, with 12 bases between them. For the CDR3, the DNA is TGTGCCTGGGGGAGACCGGAACAAGAGACCCAGTACTTC. It encodes CAWGRPEQETQYF.

The V and J genes are TRBV9 and TRBJ1-2; D remains unclear. Between the trimmed V and J ends, which lost 3 bases and 4 bases, there was a span of 10 bases. Germline assignment: CDR1 SGDLS and CDR2 YYNGEE. The CDR3 extends over 13 amino acids. CDR3 protein: CASSARAGYGYTF. CDR3 nucleotides: TGTGCCAGCAGCGCGCGAGCAGGCTATGGCTACACCTTC.

The CDR3 nucleotides are TGTGCCAGCAGCTCGACAGGGCTTAATGAAAAACTGTTTTTT. Protein: CASSSTGLNEKLFF. This chain connects TRBV7-9 to TRBJ1-4; 7 bases map to TRBD1. Germline lookup yields CDR1 SEHNR and CDR2 FQNEAQ (reference sequence). The CDR3 totals 14 residues. With V trimmed by 4 bases and J by 4 bases, 3 bases remained unmatched.

This clone appeared once. This rearrangement joins TRBV28 to TRBJ2-7; D ambiguous. CDR3 length: 16 amino acids. Germline-derived CDR1 and CDR2 are MDHEN and SYDVKM. Trimming pared 8 bases from V and 0 bases from J, leaving 20 bases between. This chain's CDR3 is CASRRVTGGPSYEQYF. CDR3 DNA: TGTGCCAGCCGGCGAGTCACGGGCGGACCCTCCTACGAGCAGTACTTC.

The count of this clone is one. The junction shows a germline mismatch at one end, possibly a read error. This rearrangement joins TRBV5-1 to TRBJ2-5; D remains unclear. The CDR3 is made up of 16 amino acids. CDR1 is SGHRS, CDR2 YFSETQ, per germline. CDR3 sequence reads: CASSFAGAGFQETQYF. As DNA, the CDR3 is TGCGCTAGCAGCTTTGCAGGAGCCGGCTTCCAAGAGACCCAGTACTTC.

This clone was counted only a few times. The chain uses TRBV5-1 and TRBJ2-1; the D call may be TRBD1 or TRBD2 (5 bases each). The CDR3 has 16 residues. Between the trimmed V and J ends, which lost 2 bases and 5 bases, there was a span of 17 bases. The germline V gene has CDR1 SGHRS and CDR2 YFSETQ. The CDR3 coding sequence is TGCGCCAGCAGCTTATCCAGGACTGGACAAAACAATGAGCAGTTCTTC. It translates to CASSLSRTGQNNEQFF.

This clone occurred once. The CDR3 here is CASQLSGANVLTF. CDR3 coding DNA: TGTGCCAGCCAGTTGTCTGGGGCCAACGTCCTGACTTTC. The chain recombines TRBV27 with TRBJ2-6; no clear D. The CDR3 sequence is 13 residues long. Germline loops: CDR1 MNHEY, CDR2 SMNVEV (reference sequence). The V gene lost 8 bases and the J gene lost 1 base, with 6 bases spanning the gap.

The rearrangement uses TRBV7-9 and TRBJ2-1, with unresolved D. The CDR3 sequence is 13 residues long. Germline-derived CDR1 and CDR2 are SEHNR and FQNEAQ (reference sequence). The ends were cut back, 4 bases at V and 4 bases at J, with 8 bases in the middle. The CDR3 here is CASSSPGYNEQFF. Written as DNA, the CDR3 is TGTGCCAGCAGCTCGCCGGGTTACAATGAGCAGTTCTTC.

V and J are TRBV10-1 and TRBJ2-7, with 8 bases fitting TRBD2. The germline gives CDR1 WNHNN, CDR2 SYGVQD (reference sequence). V was pared by 3 bases and J by 4 bases, with 5 bases of the junction left unmatched. CDR3 size: 14 residues. CDR3 sequence: CASSDERERYEQYF. The CDR3 bases are TGCGCCAGCAGTGACGAGCGGGAGAGGTACGAGCAGTACTTC.

The rearrangement uses TRBV30 and TRBJ1-2; D is unresolved. Trimming cost V 6 bases and J 8 bases, with 7 bases left between them. The V gene's germline CDR1 is GTSNPN and CDR2 SVGIG (reference sequence). CDR3 size: 9 residues. CDR3: CACEGGYTF. The DNA of the CDR3 is TGTGCCTGCGAGGGCGGCTACACCTTC. The full variable domain, its missing parts supplied by reference TRBV30 and TRBJ1-2, is SQTIHQWPATLVQPVGSPLSLECTVEGTSNPNLYWYRQAAGRGLQLLFYSVGIGQISSEVPQNLSASRPQDRQFILSSKKLLLSDSGFYLCACEGGYTFGSGTRLTVV.

Details on this clone: The same CDR3 arises from other DNA sequences in this sample as well. This chain connects TRBV5-4 to TRBJ2-7; weak D call: TRBD1 (5 bases). The CDR3 runs to 14 residues. Trimming took off 0 bases at V and 2 bases at J, with 9 bases between the two ends. Germline V gene lookup returns CDR1 SGHNT and CDR2 YYREEE (reference sequence). CDR3 region: CASSLGQGAYEQYF. The CDR3 DNA reads TGTGCCAGCAGCTTGGGTCAAGGGGCCTACGAGCAGTACTTC. The variable domain in full, completed from reference TRBV5-4 and TRBJ2-7, reads ETGVTQSPTHLIKTRGQQVTLRCSSQSGHNTVSWYQQALGQGPQFIFQYYREEENGRGNFPPRFSGLQFPNYSSELNVNALELDDSALYLCASSLGQGAYEQYFGPGTRLTVT.